Listed here is a single T cell receptor (beta chain). The table came from immunoSEQ multiplex PCR; TCRdb's copy has only in-frame clones and leaves some out. The sample includes around 80,000 clones, about 82% seen only once; the top ten take 0.45% to 0.55%. The sample belongs to a study of T cell clones after liver transplantation. The germline V gene has CDR1 MDHEN and CDR2 SYDVKM. The CDR3 runs to 16 residues. V lost 3 bases and J lost 5, with 17 bases in between. The sequence derives from a human patient who received a liver transplant. Part of the T cell pool may stem from the graft donor. Sequencing used CD4+ T cells from blood, obtained about 46 months after liver transplant. The chain is built from TRBV28 and TRBJ2-1; a weak D match, TRBD2 (7 bases). The CDR3 sequence: CASSFRGRAWNNEQFF. In nucleotides, the CDR3 is TGTGCCAGCAGTTTTAGGGGGAGGGCCTGGAACAATGAGCAGTTCTTC.